This entry lists 21 T cell receptor beta chains sequenced from one sample in a study of Ad26.COV2.S vaccination and SARS-CoV-2 variants. Clones were read by immunoSEQ multiplex PCR, and TCRdb kept only the in-frame ones, dropping some. This sample has 450,000 to 550,000 clones, with around 89% found just once. Treatment in this sample: over 15 received Ad26.COV2.S at low or high dose, single or two shots; several received placebo; per-sample allocation not given. The study sampled participants on day 63 after the first vaccine or placebo injection. The sequencing used peripheral blood, collected in a trial of Ad26.COV2.S vaccine versus placebo. The receptor set was obtained from a person aged 18 to 59 who received the Ad26.COV2.S COVID-19 vaccine or a placebo.

This clone showed up just once. The rearrangement joins TRBV4-1 to TRBJ2-7, with 12 nucleotides matching TRBD2. The germline CDR1 and CDR2 sequences are MGHRA and YSYEKL. The J segment lost 3 bases and the V segment lost 4 bases, leaving 7 bases of the junction unmatched. The length of the CDR3 is 16 residues. The CDR3 bases are TGCGCCAGCAGCCGCTTACTAGCGGGAGGTGACTACGAGCAGTACTTC. Encoded protein: CASSRLLAGGDYEQYF.

The chain recombines TRBV10-3 with TRBJ1-2; 8 positions agree with TRBD1. Germline trimming cut 6 bases from V and 4 bases from J; bases unmatched to any gene: 10. CDR3 size: 15 residues. Germline V CDR1 and CDR2: ENHRY, SYGVKD. The CDR3 reads CAISLGQGLPYGYTF. The CDR3 nucleotides are TGTGCCATCAGCCTAGGACAGGGTCTCCCCTATGGCTACACCTTC.

V usage is TRBV12-3 or TRBV12-4 and J usage is TRBJ1-3, with unresolved D. The V and J ends lost 8 bases and 0 bases respectively, with 8 bases between them. The CDR3 contains 13 residues. The DNA of the CDR3 is TGTGCCAGCGACGCGTACTCTGGAAACACCATATATTTT. It specifies CASDAYSGNTIYF.

The chain recombines TRBV19 with TRBJ1-1; D may be TRBD1 (6 bases). The CDR3 covers 13 residues. The germline gives CDR1 LNHDA, CDR2 SQIVND (reference sequence). The ends were cut back, 3 bases at V and 6 bases at J, with 11 bases in the middle. The DNA of the CDR3 is TGTGCCAGTAGTATCAGGGGAAACGCTGAAGCTTTCTTT. This translates into CASSIRGNAEAFF.

The chain has TRBV7-3 and TRBJ2-1; the match to TRBD1 covers 7 bases. The germline V gene encodes CDR1 SGHTA and CDR2 FQGTGA. The CDR3 length is 16 residues. Trimming removed 0 bases from V and 10 bases from J; junction bases left unmatched: 12. The CDR3 spells CASSLTPTQGEGEQFF. In DNA form, the CDR3 reads TGTGCCAGCAGCTTAACTCCAACTCAGGGGGAAGGGGAGCAGTTCTTC.

The V gene is TRBV27, the J gene TRBJ1-1, with 8 bases matching TRBD1. The CDR3 has 14 amino acids. The germline CDR1 and CDR2 sequences are MNHEY and SMNVEV (reference sequence). J gave up 7 bases and V 2 bases, and 6 bases lay outside the gene matches. This chain's CDR3 is CASSLGSGGGEAFF. The CDR3 DNA sequence: TGTGCCAGCAGTTTAGGGTCAGGGGGCGGTGAAGCTTTCTTT.

V is TRBV10-3 and J is TRBJ2-7, with TRBD1 matching over 8 bases. J was trimmed by 6 bases and V by 2 bases; bases with no gene match: 15. The V gene's germline CDR1 is ENHRY and CDR2 SYGVKD. There are 17 residues in the CDR3. In nucleotides, the CDR3 is TGTGCCATCAGTGAGACCGATGGACAGGGACGTCGTCTCGAGCAGTACTTC. It is translated as CAISETDGQGRRLEQYF.

This chain joins TRBV18 and TRBJ2-2; 11 bases align to TRBD2. Germline values: CDR1 KGHSH, CDR2 LQKENI. Trimming removed 4 bases from V and 5 bases from J; junction bases left unmatched: 9. This CDR3 region has 17 residues. CDR3 loop: CASSLKTSGMSTGELFF. The CDR3 DNA is TGTGCCAGCTCACTTAAGACTAGCGGGATGAGTACCGGGGAGCTGTTTTTT.

The rearrangement uses TRBV7-9 and TRBJ2-7; maybe TRBD2 (6 bases). With 10 bases removed from V and 9 bases from J, the gap between germline ends came to 22 bases. The CDR3 extends over 13 amino acids. Germline loops: CDR1 SEHNR, CDR2 FQNEAQ (reference sequence). The CDR3 nucleotides are TGTGCCACCAACCGGGTCCAGGAGGGAGGGCAGTACTTC. Amino acids: CATNRVQEGGQYF. Based on the CDR3 plus reference TRBV7-9 and TRBJ2-7, the full variable domain is DTGVSQNPRHKITKRGQNVTFRCDPISEHNRLYWYRQTLGQGPEFLTYFQNEAQLEKSRLLSDRFSAERPKGSFSTLEIQRTEQGDSAMYLCATNRVQEGGQYFGPGTRLTVT.

The chain has TRBV29-1 and TRBJ1-5; TRBD1 might be the D (6 bases). CDR1 is SQVTM and CDR2 is ANQGSEA in the germline V gene. There are 12 residues in the CDR3. Trimming left V 6 bases short and J 5 bases short, with 11 bases between. The CDR3, as DNA: TGCAGCGTCGGGACACAAGATCAGCCCCAGCATTTT. It translates to CSVGTQDQPQHF. The complete variable domain, with remaining parts taken from reference TRBV29-1 and TRBJ1-5, reads SAVISQKPSRDICQRGTSLTIQCQVDSQVTMMFWYRQQPGQSLTLIATANQGSEATYESGFVIDKFPISRPNLTFSTLTVSNMSPEDSSIYLCSVGTQDQPQHFGDGTRLSIL.

This chain connects TRBV19 to TRBJ1-2; 9 bases fit TRBD1. J was trimmed by 3 bases and V by 7 bases; bases with no gene match: 12. Germline V gene lookup returns CDR1 LNHDA and CDR2 SQIVND (reference sequence). The CDR3 is made up of 16 amino acids. The CDR3 reads CASTRTGARFDYGYTF. The DNA for the CDR3 is TGTGCCAGTACCAGGACAGGGGCTCGTTTTGACTATGGCTACACCTTC.

The CDR3 region is CASSQDSPLAGGLKYNEQFF. CDR3 coding DNA: TGTGCCAGCAGCCAAGATTCCCCACTAGCGGGAGGACTGAAGTACAATGAGCAGTTCTTC. The gene calls are TRBV3-1 (or the pseudogene TRBV3-2) and TRBJ2-1; 12 nucleotides match TRBD2. V was pared by 0 bases and J by 4 bases, with 13 bases of the junction left unmatched. The germline gives CDR1 LGHDT, CDR2 YNNKEL (reference sequence). This CDR3 spans 20 amino acids.

This CDR3 reads CASSLRTSDKGTQYF. The CDR3 DNA sequence: TGCGCCAGCAGCTTGCGCACTAGCGACAAGGGGACCCAGTACTTC. The gene calls are TRBV5-1 and TRBJ2-5; the match to TRBD2 covers 7 bases. CDR3 length: 15 amino acids. The J segment lost 7 bases and the V segment lost 1 base, leaving 10 bases of the junction unmatched. Germline CDR1 is SGHRS and CDR2 is YFSETQ.

This chain joins TRBV2 and TRBJ1-5; a weak D match, TRBD1 (6 bases). CDR3 length: 15 residues. Between the trimmed V and J ends, which lost 3 bases and 3 bases, there was a span of 12 bases. CDR1 is SNHLY and CDR2 is FYNNEI in the germline V gene. This CDR3 reads CASSERQETNQPQHF. For the CDR3, the DNA is TGTGCCAGCAGTGAGCGACAGGAGACCAATCAGCCCCAGCATTTT.

In its sample, this clone was seen once. The chain carries TRBV4-3 and TRBJ1-5; perhaps TRBD1 as D (5 bases). Germline V lookup: CDR1 LGHNA, CDR2 YSLEER. V was pared by 2 bases and J by 2 bases, with 7 bases between. This CDR3 spans 14 amino acids. Written as DNA, the CDR3 is TGCGCCAGCAGCCAAACCAGGGGCAATCAGCCCCAGCATTTT. Its translation: CASSQTRGNQPQHF.

V is TRBV29-1 and J is TRBJ1-3; 7 nucleotides match TRBD1. The CDR3 spans 10 residues. Germline V lookup: CDR1 SQVTM, CDR2 ANQGSEA. Unmatched junction bases numbered 2, after V lost 7 bases and J lost 8 bases. The CDR3, as DNA: TGCAGCGCCAGGGGGGACACCATATATTTT. Translating it yields CSARGDTIYF. Full variable domain (outside the CDR3, taken from reference TRBV29-1 and TRBJ1-3): SAVISQKPSRDICQRGTSLTIQCQVDSQVTMMFWYRQQPGQSLTLIATANQGSEATYESGFVIDKFPISRPNLTFSTLTVSNMSPEDSSIYLCSARGDTIYFGEGSWLTVV.

The CDR3 loop reads CASSQDRGPRYYGYTF. The CDR3 region has the DNA TGTGCCAGCAGCCAAGATAGGGGGCCTCGCTACTATGGCTACACCTTC. The chain uses TRBV3-1 (or the pseudogene TRBV3-2) and TRBJ1-2; 7 nucleotides align to TRBD1. Germline V gene lookup returns CDR1 LGHDT and CDR2 YNNKEL (reference sequence). This CDR3 comprises 16 residues. After removal of 0 bases from V and 3 bases from J, the junction contained 7 bases not matched to a gene.

The V gene is TRBV7-3, the J gene TRBJ1-6, with 7 bases that match TRBD1. CDR1 and CDR2 (germline): SGHTA, FQGTGA. J was trimmed by 8 bases and V by 4 bases; bases with no gene match: 8. CDR3 length equals 15 residues. The CDR3, as DNA: TGTGCCAGCAGCTCCAGGGGGTCGGGGGATTCACCCCTCCACTTT. It translates to CASSSRGSGDSPLHF.

V usage is TRBV2 and J usage is TRBJ2-7; D might be TRBD2 (5 bases). Germline lookup yields CDR1 SNHLY and CDR2 FYNNEI. Deletions cut 8 bases from V and 5 bases from J, with 19 bases between. This CDR3 has 14 residues. This CDR3 is CASGVSTGKHEQYF. The CDR3 DNA reads TGTGCCAGCGGCGTATCCACCGGGAAGCACGAGCAGTACTTC.

The genes are TRBV2 and TRBJ1-1, with D unresolved. This CDR3 region has 13 residues. Germline V gives CDR1 SNHLY, CDR2 FYNNEI. V dropped 3 bases and J dropped 1 base, with 6 bases sitting between them. CDR3 in DNA: TGTGCCAGCAGTGATGAAGGGAACACTGAAGCTTTCTTT. Amino acid sequence: CASSDEGNTEAFF.

The V and J genes are TRBV29-1 and TRBJ2-3; D remains unclear. V was shortened by 6 bases and J by 6 bases, with 16 bases between the two germline ends. Germline loops: CDR1 SQVTM, CDR2 ANQGSEA. This CDR3 has 13 residues. The CDR3 coding sequence is TGCAGCGTCCTGAAGGTGGAAGCCGATACGCAGTATTTT. Residues: CSVLKVEADTQYF.